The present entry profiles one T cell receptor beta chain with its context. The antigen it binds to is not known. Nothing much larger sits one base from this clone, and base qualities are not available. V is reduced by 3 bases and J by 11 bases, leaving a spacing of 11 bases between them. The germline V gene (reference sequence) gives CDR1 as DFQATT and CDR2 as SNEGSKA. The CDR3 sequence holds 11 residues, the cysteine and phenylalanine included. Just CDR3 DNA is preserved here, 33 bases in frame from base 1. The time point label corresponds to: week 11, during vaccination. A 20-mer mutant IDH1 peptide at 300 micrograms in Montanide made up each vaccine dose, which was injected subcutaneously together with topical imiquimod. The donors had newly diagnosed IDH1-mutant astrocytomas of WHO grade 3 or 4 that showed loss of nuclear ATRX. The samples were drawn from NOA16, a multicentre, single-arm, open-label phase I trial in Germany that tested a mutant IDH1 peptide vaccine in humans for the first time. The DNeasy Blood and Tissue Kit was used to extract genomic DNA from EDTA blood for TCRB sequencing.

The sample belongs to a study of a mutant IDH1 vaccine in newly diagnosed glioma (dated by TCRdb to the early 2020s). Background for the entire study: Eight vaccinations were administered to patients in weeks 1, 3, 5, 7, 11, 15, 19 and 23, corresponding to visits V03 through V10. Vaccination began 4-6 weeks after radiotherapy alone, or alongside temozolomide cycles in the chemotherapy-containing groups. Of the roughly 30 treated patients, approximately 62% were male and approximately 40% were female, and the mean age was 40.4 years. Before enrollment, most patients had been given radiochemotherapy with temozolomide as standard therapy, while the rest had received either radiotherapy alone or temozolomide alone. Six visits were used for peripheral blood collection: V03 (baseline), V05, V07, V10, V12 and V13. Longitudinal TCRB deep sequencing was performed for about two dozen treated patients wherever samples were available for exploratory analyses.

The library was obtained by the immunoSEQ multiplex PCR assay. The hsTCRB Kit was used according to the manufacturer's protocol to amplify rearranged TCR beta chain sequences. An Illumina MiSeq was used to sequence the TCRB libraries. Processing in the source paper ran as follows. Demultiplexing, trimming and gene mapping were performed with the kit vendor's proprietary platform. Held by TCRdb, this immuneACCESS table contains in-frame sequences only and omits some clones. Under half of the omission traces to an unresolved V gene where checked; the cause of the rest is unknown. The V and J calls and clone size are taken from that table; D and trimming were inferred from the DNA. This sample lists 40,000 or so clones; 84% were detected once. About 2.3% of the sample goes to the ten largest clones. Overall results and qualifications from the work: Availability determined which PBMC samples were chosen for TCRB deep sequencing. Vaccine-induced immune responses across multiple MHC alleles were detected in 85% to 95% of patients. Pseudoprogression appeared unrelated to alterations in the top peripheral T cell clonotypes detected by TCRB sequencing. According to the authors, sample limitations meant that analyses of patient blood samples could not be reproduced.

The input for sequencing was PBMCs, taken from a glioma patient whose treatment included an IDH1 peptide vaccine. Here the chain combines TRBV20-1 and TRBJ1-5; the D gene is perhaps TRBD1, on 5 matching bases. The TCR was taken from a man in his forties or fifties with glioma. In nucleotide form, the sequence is TGCAGTGCTAGCCTAATGGGGGCCCAGCATTTT. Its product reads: CSASLMGAQHF.